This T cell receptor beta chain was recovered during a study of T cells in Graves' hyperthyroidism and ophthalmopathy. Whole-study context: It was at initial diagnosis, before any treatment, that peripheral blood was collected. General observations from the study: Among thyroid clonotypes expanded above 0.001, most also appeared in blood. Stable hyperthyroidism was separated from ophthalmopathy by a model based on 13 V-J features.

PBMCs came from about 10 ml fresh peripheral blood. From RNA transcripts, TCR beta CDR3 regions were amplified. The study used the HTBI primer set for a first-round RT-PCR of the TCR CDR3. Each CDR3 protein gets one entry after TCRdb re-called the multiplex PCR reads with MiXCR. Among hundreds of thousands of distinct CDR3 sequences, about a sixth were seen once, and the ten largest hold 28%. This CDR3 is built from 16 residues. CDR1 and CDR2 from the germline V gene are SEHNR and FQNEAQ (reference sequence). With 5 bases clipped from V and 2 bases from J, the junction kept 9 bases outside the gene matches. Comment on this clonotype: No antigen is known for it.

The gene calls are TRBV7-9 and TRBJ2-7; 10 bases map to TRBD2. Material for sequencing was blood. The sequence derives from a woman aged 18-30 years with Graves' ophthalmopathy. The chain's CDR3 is CASSKSLAGVTYEQYF. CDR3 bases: TGTGCCAGCAGCAAAAGCCTAGCGGGGGTAACCTACGAGCAGTACTTC.